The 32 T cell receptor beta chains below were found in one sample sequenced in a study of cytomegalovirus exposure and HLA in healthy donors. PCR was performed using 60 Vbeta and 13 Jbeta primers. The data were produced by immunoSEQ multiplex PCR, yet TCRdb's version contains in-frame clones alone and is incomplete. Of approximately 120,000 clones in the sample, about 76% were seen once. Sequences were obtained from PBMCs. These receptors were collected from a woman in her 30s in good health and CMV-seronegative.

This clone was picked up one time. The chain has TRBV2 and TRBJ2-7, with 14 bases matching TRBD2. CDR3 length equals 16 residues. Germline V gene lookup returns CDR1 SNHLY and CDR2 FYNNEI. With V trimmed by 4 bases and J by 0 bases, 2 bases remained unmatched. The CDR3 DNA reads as TGTGCCAGCAGTGGGACTAGCGGGAGGAGCTCCTACGAGCAGTACTTC. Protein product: CASSGTSGRSSYEQYF.

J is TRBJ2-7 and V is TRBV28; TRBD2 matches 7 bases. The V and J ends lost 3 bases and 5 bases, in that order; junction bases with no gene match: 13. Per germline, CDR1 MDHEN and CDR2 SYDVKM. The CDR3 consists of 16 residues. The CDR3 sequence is CASSFAGGDPRDEQYF. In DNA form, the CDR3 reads TGTGCCAGCAGTTTCGCTGGGGGGGACCCGAGGGACGAGCAGTACTTC.

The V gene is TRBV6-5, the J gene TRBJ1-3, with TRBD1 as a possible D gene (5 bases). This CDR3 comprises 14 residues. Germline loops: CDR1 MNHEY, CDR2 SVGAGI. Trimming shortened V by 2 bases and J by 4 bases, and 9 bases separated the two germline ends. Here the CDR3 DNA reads TGTGCCAGCAGTTACGACAGTACGGGAAACACCATATATTTT. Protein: CASSYDSTGNTIYF.

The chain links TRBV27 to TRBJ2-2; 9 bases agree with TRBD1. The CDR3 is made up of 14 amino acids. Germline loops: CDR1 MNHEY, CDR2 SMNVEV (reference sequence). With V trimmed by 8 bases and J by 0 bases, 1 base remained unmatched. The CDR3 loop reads CASRQGANTGELFF. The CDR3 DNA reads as TGTGCCAGCCGACAGGGGGCGAACACCGGGGAGCTGTTTTTT.

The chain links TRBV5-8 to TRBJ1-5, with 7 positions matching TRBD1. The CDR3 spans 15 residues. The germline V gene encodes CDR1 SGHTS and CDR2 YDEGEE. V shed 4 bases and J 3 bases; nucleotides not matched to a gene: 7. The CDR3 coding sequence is TGTGCCAGCAGCCGGACAGGAAATACCAATCAGCCCCAGCATTTT. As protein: CASSRTGNTNQPQHF. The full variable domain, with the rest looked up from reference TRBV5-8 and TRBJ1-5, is EAGVTQSPTHLIKTRGQQATLRCSPISGHTSVYWYQQALGLGLQFLLWYDEGEERNRGNFPPRFSGRQFPNYSSELNVNALELEDSALYLCASSRTGNTNQPQHFGDGTRLSIL.

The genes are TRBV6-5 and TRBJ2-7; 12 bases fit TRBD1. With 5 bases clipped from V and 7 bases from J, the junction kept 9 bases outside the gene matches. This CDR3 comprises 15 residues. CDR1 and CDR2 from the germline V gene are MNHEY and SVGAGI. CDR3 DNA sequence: TGTGCCAGCAGTCAAAGGGGACAGGGGGCATCAGAGCAGTACTTC. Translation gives CASSQRGQGASEQYF.

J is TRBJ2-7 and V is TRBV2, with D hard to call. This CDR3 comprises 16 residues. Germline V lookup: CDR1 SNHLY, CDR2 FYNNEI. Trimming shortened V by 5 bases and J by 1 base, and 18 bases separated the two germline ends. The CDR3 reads CASSPPTAGVSYEQYF. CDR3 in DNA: TGTGCCAGCAGTCCCCCCACGGCAGGCGTGTCCTACGAGCAGTACTTC.

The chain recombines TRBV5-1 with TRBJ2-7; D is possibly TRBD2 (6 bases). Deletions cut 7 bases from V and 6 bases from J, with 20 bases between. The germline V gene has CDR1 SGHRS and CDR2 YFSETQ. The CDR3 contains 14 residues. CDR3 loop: CASRSGSPEGEQYF. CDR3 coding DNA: TGCGCCAGCCGCTCCGGGAGCCCAGAGGGCGAGCAGTACTTC.

CDR3 protein: CASSLAHRGTPTGANVLTF. In nucleotides, the CDR3 is TGCGCCAGCAGCTTGGCCCATCGGGGAACCCCTACTGGGGCCAACGTCCTGACTTTC. J is TRBJ2-6 and V is TRBV5-1, with D possibly being TRBD2 (5 bases). The CDR3 is 19 amino acids. Germline V gene data show CDR1 as SGHRS and CDR2 as YFSETQ. V was trimmed by 0 bases and J by 2 bases, leaving 18 bases between them.

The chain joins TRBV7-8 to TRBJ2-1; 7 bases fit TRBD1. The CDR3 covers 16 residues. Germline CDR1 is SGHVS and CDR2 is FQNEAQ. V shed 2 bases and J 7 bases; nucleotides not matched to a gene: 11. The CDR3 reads CASSLRPNRGGNEQFF. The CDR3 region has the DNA TGTGCCAGCAGCTTAAGGCCCAACAGGGGTGGTAATGAGCAGTTCTTC.

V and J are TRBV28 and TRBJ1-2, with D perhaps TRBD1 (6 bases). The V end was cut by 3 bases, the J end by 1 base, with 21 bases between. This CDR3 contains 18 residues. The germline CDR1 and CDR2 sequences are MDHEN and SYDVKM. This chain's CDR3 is CASSFQPPRQVLNYGYTF. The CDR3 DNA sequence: TGTGCCAGCAGTTTTCAGCCGCCCCGACAGGTTCTTAACTATGGCTACACCTTC.

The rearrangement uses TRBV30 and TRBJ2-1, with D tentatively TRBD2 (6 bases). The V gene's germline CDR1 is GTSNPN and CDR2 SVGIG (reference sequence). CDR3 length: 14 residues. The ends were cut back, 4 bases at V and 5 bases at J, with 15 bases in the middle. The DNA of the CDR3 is TGTGCCTGGACCTCCGGGACTGGTAACAATGAGCAGTTCTTC. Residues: CAWTSGTGNNEQFF.

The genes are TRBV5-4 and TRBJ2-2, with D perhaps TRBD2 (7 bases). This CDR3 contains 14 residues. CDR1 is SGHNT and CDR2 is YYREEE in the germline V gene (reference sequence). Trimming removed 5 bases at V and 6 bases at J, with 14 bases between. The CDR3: CASRKLGGAGELFF. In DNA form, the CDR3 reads TGTGCCAGCAGGAAACTAGGGGGGGCCGGGGAGCTGTTTTTT.

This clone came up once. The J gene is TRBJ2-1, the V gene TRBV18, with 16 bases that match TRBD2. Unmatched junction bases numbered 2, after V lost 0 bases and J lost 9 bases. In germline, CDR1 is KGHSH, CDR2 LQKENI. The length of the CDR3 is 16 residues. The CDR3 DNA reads TGTGCCAGCTCACCACCGGGACTAGCGGGAGGGATTGAGCAGTTCTTC. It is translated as CASSPPGLAGGIEQFF.

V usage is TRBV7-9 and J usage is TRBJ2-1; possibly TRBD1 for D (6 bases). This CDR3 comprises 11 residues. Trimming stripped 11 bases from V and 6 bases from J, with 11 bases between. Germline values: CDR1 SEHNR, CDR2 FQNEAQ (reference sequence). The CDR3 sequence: CAGGLLNEQFF. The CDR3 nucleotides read TGTGCCGGGGGCCTTCTCAATGAGCAGTTCTTC.

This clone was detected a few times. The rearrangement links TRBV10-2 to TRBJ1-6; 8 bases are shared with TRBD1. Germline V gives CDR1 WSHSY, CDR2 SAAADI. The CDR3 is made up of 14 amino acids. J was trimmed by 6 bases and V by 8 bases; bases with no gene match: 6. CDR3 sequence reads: CASWTGPSNSPLHF. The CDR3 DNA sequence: TGCGCCAGCTGGACAGGGCCTAGTAATTCACCCCTCCACTTT.

CDR3 residues: CAIGTGDDQPQHF. In DNA, the CDR3 is TGTGCCATCGGGACAGGGGATGATCAGCCCCAGCATTTT. The chain recombines TRBV10-3 with TRBJ1-5; 10 bases match TRBD1. Germline V CDR1 and CDR2: ENHRY, SYGVKD. V was clipped by 8 bases and J by 5 bases; unmatched bases: 3. The CDR3 has 13 amino acids.

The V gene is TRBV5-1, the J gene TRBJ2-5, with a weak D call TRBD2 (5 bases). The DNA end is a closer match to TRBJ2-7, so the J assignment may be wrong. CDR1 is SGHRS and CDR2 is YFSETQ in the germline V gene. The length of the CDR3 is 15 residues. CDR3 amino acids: CASSSGSLPVHEQYF. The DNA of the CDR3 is TGCGCCAGCAGCTCGGGATCTCTCCCCGTCCACGAGCAGTACTTC.

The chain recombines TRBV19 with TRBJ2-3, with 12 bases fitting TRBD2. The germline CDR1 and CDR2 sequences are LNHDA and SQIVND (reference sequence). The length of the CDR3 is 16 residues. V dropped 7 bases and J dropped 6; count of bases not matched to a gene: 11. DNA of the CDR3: TGTGCCAGTAACCCGACTAGCGGGAGCGTCACGGATACGCAGTATTTT. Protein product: CASNPTSGSVTDTQYF.

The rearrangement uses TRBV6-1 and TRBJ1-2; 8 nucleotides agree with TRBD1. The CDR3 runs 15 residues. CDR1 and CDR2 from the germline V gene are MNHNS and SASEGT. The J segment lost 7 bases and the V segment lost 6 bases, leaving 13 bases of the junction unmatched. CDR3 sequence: CASRHADREGGGYTF. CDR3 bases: TGTGCCAGCAGACACGCGGACAGGGAGGGTGGTGGCTACACCTTC.

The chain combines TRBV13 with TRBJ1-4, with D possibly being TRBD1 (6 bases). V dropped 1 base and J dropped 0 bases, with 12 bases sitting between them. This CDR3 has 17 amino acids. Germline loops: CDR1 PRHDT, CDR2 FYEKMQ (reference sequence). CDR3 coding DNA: TGTGCCAGCAGCTTAGCTACAGGGCCCGCAACTAATGAAAAACTGTTTTTT. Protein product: CASSLATGPATNEKLFF.

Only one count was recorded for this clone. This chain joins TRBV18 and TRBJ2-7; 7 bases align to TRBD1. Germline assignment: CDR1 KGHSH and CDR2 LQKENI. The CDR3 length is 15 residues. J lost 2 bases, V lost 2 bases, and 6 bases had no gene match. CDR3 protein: CASSPRTGGAYEQYF. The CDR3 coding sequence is TGTGCCAGCTCACCAAGGACAGGTGGAGCCTACGAGCAGTACTTC.

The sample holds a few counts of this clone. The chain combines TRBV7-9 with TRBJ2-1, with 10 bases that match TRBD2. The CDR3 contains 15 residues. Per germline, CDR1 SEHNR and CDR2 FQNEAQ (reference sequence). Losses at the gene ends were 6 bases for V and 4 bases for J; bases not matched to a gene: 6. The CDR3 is CASRRGLADYNEQFF. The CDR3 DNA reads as TGTGCCAGCAGACGAGGACTAGCGGATTACAATGAGCAGTTCTTC.

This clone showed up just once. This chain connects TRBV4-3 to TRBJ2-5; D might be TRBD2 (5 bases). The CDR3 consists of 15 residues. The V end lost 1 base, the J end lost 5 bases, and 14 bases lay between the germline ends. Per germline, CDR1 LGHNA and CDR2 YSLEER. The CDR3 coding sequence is TGCGCCAGCAGCCAAGCGTTAGCAACGGGGGAGACCCAGTACTTC. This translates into CASSQALATGETQYF.

The CDR3 sequence: CASSAGPGWVELSGSLDNEQFF. The CDR3 DNA is TGTGCCAGCAGTGCCGGGCCGGGGTGGGTTGAACTAAGCGGGAGTCTCGACAATGAGCAGTTCTTC. V gene TRBV28 combines with J gene TRBJ2-1, with 8 bases matching TRBD2. CDR1 is MDHEN, CDR2 SYDVKM, per germline. The V and J ends lost 5 bases and 5 bases, in that order; junction bases with no gene match: 29. CDR3 length: 22 residues.

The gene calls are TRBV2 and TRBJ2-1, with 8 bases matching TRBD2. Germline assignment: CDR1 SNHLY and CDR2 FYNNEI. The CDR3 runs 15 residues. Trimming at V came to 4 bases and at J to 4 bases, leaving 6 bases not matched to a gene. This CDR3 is CASSALAGIYNEQFF. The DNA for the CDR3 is TGTGCCAGCAGTGCCCTAGCGGGTATTTACAATGAGCAGTTCTTC.

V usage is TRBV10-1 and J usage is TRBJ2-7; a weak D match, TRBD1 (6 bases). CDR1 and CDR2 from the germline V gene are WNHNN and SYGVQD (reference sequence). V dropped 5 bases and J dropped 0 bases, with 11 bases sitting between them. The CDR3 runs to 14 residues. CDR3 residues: CASSPRQASYEQYF. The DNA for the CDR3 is TGCGCCAGCAGTCCCCGACAGGCCTCCTACGAGCAGTACTTC.

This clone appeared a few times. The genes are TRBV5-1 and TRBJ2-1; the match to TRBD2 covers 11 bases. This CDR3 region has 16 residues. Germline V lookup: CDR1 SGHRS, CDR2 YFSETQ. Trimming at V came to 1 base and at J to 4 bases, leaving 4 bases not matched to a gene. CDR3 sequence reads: CASSLRLAGGYNEQFF. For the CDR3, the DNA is TGCGCCAGCAGCTTGAGGCTAGCGGGAGGATACAATGAGCAGTTCTTC.

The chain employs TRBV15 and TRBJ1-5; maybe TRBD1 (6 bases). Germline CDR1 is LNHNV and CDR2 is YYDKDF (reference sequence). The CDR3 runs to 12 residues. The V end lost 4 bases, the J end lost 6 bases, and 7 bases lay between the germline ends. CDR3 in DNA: TGTGCCACCAGCAACAGGGTTCAGCCCCAGCATTTT. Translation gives CATSNRVQPQHF.

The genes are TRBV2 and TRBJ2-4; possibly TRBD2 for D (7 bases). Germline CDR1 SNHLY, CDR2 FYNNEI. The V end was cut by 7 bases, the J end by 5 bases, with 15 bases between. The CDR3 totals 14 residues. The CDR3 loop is CASTYGGLQNIQYF. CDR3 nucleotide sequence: TGTGCCAGCACTTACGGGGGGCTGCAAAACATTCAGTACTTC.

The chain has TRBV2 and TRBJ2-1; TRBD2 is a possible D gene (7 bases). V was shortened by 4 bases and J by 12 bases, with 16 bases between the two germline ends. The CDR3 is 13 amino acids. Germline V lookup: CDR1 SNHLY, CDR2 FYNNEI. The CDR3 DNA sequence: TGTGCCAGCAGTGGCGGAGGGGGGGCCGTGCAGTTCTTC. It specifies CASSGGGGAVQFF.

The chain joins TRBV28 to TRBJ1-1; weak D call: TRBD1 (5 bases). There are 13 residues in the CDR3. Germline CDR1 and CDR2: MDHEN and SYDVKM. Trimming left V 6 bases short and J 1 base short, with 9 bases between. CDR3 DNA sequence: TGTGCCAGCAGACGCCAGGGGAACACTGAAGCTTTCTTT. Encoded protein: CASRRQGNTEAFF.